This is a list of T cell receptor beta chains from one sample in a study of blood T cell repertoires in COVID-19. Clones were sequenced by immunoSEQ multiplex PCR, and TCRdb holds only the in-frame ones, with some missing. The data contain around 100,000 clones, around 80% of them singletons. Material: peripheral blood. Receptors were obtained from a man between 65 and 85 years old with active or convalescent COVID-19. The CDR3 runs from the conserved cysteine through the conserved F or W. The D gene is left open where the match is weak. Size is omitted from some rows. Given values are once, few, many or a class for expanded clones.

j_call d_call clone_size v_call cdr3_length cdr3_aa cdr3_nt
TRBJ1-1 - once TRBV2 13 CASSEAPRTEAFF TGTGCCAGCAGTGAAGCGCCCCGGACTGAAGCTTTCTTT
TRBJ2-1 - - TRBV5-1 14 CASNPGGSRYEQFF TGCGCCAGCAACCCTGGGGGGAGCAGATATGAGCAGTTCTTC
TRBJ2-5 TRBD2 - TRBV5-4 15 CASSPASGRVGTQYF TGTGCCAGCAGCCCCGCTAGCGGGAGAGTGGGGACCCAGTACTTC
TRBJ1-5 - - TRBV6-5 15 CASSYSGGFNQPQHF TGTGCCAGCAGTTACTCAGGGGGATTCAATCAGCCCCAGCATTTT
TRBJ2-3 - - TRBV7-3 15 CASSLGRASTDTQYF TGTGCCAGCAGCTTAGGCAGGGCTAGCACAGATACGCAGTATTTT
TRBJ1-1 - few TRBV6-5 12 CASSSTEFEAFF TGTGCCAGCAGTTCGACAGAGTTTGAAGCTTTCTTT
TRBJ2-3 TRBD2 - TRBV7-3 16 CASSLRWAGGPDTQYF TGTGCCAGCAGCTTAAGATGGGCGGGGGGCCCAGATACGCAGTATTTT
TRBJ2-1 TRBD2 - TRBV3-1/TRBV3-2 15 CASSQASGSYNEQFF TGTGCCAGCAGCCAGGCTAGCGGCTCCTACAATGAGCAGTTCTTC
TRBJ2-7 - - TRBV28 13 CASKVSGVGQQYF TGTGCCAGCAAGGTCTCCGGGGTCGGGCAGCAGTACTTC
TRBJ1-2 - - TRBV5-6 17 CASSSLSRGHYNYGYTF TGTGCCAGCAGCTCCCTGAGCAGGGGTCACTATAACTATGGCTACACCTTC
TRBJ2-1 TRBD1 few TRBV15 14 CATSRQRTGYEQFF TGTGCCACCAGCAGACAACGGACAGGGTATGAGCAGTTCTTC
TRBJ2-1 - once TRBV27 16 CASSFGLAASYNEQFF TGTGCCAGCAGTTTTGGATTAGCGGCCTCCTACAATGAGCAGTTCTTC
TRBJ1-2 - once TRBV2 14 CASSDYQGSYGYTF TGTGCCAGCAGTGATTATCAGGGCTCCTATGGCTACACCTTC
TRBJ2-7 TRBD2 - TRBV5-1 13 CASRVAGVGEQYF TGCGCCAGCAGGGTAGCGGGAGTGGGCGAGCAGTACTTC
TRBJ1-1 TRBD1 - TRBV10-3 16 CAISHRDLTGDTEAFF TGTGCCATCAGTCATCGGGACTTGACAGGGGACACTGAAGCTTTCTTT
TRBJ2-7 TRBD2 - TRBV7-9 14 CASSRYGGSYEQYF TGTGCCAGCAGTCGTTACGGGGGGTCCTACGAGCAGTACTTC
TRBJ2-7 TRBD1 - TRBV11-2 13 CASQRDSGYEQYF TGTGCCAGTCAACGGGACAGCGGCTACGAGCAGTACTTC
TRBJ2-7 TRBD2 - TRBV7-9 14 CASSLLAGENEQYF TGTGCCAGCAGCTTACTAGCGGGGGAAAACGAGCAGTACTTC
TRBJ2-3 TRBD2 - TRBV6-5 15 CAISVAGRGTDTQYF TGTGCCATCTCTGTAGCGGGGAGGGGGACAGATACGCAGTATTTT
TRBJ2-7 - - TRBV27 13 CASSWGGRGEQYF TGTGCCAGCAGTTGGGGGGGCAGGGGCGAGCAGTACTTC
TRBJ1-1 TRBD1 - TRBV5-1 14 CASSPQGVGTEAFF TGCGCCAGCAGCCCACAGGGGGTGGGGACTGAAGCTTTCTTT
TRBJ2-7 TRBD2 - TRBV10-2 14 CATLQREMVDEQYF TGCGCCACCCTCCAGCGGGAGATGGTCGACGAGCAGTACTTC
TRBJ2-1 TRBD2 once TRBV27 16 CASSLYAGGPNNEQFF TGTGCCAGCAGTTTATACGCGGGAGGGCCTAACAATGAGCAGTTCTTC
TRBJ1-3 - - TRBV10-2 14 CASSVGGTGNTIYF TGCGCCAGCAGTGTCGGAGGGACTGGAAACACCATATATTTT
TRBJ2-7 - - TRBV5-3 16 CARSLEGQVSPYEQYF TGTGCCAGAAGCTTGGAGGGGCAGGTAAGCCCCTACGAGCAGTACTTC
TRBJ2-7 TRBD2 - TRBV2 15 CASSETGTSSYEQYF TGTGCCAGCAGTGAAACCGGGACTAGCTCCTACGAGCAGTACTTC
TRBJ1-5 - - TRBV12-3/TRBV12-4 13 CASSLNSDQPQHF TGTGCCAGCAGTTTAAACTCGGATCAGCCCCAGCATTTT
TRBJ2-1 - - TRBV3-1/TRBV3-2 16 CASSQEASEPYNEQFF TGTGCCAGCAGCCAAGAGGCTAGCGAGCCCTACAATGAGCAGTTCTTC
TRBJ2-2 TRBD1 - TRBV5-1 15 CASSFGVTGVGELFF TGCGCCAGCAGCTTTGGGGTGACAGGGGTCGGGGAGCTGTTTTTT
TRBJ2-1 - - TRBV5-1 15 CASSLGGLTFNEQFF TGCGCCAGCAGCTTGGGTGGACTAACATTTAATGAGCAGTTCTTC
TRBJ1-5 - - TRBV27 15 CASSLSSPSNQPQHF TGTGCCAGCAGTTTATCTTCTCCTAGCAATCAGCCCCAGCATTTT
TRBJ1-2 - - TRBV5-1 15 CASSPGLGLDYGYTF TGCGCCAGCAGCCCGGGTTTAGGCCTGGACTATGGCTACACCTTC
TRBJ2-3 - - TRBV27 15 CASSLAQGFADTQYF TGTGCCAGCAGTTTAGCACAGGGTTTCGCAGATACGCAGTATTTT
TRBJ1-3 - few TRBV11-3 16 CASSLGRGAAGNTIYF TGTGCCAGCAGCTTAGGACGTGGGGCTGCCGGAAACACCATATATTTT
TRBJ1-5 TRBD1 - TRBV10-3 13 CAITQGAKQPQHF TGTGCCATCACACAGGGGGCAAAGCAGCCCCAGCATTTT
TRBJ1-2 - - TRBV18 13 CASSPVVPGGYTF TGTGCCAGCTCACCCGTAGTCCCCGGGGGCTACACCTTC
TRBJ2-3 - - TRBV18 14 CASSGQTFTDTQYF TGTGCCAGCTCAGGACAGACTTTCACAGATACGCAGTATTTT
TRBJ2-3 - - TRBV4-2 16 CASSQAGVLLSDTQYF TGTGCCAGCAGCCAAGCCGGAGTCCTTCTAAGCGATACGCAGTATTTT
TRBJ2-1 TRBD2 - TRBV5-1 19 CASSLPEGRADLAPWEQFF TGCGCCAGCAGCCTCCCAGAGGGGAGGGCCGATCTCGCCCCTTGGGAGCAGTTCTTC
TRBJ2-7 - - TRBV5-1 14 CASSLEAGSYEQYF TGCGCCAGCAGCTTGGAAGCGGGCTCCTACGAGCAGTACTTC
TRBJ2-3 TRBD1 - TRBV12-5 14 CASGSGQVTDTQYF TGTGCTAGTGGTTCGGGACAGGTGACAGATACGCAGTATTTT
TRBJ1-3 - - TRBV19 17 CASSIDDRYGSGNTIYF TGTGCCAGTAGTATAGACGACAGGTACGGCTCTGGAAACACCATATATTTT
TRBJ1-1 - - TRBV5-1 13 CASRDTVNTEAFF TGCGCCAGCAGGGACACAGTGAACACTGAAGCTTTCTTT
TRBJ1-5 - - TRBV4-1 16 CASSQDFSLSSEPQHF TGCGCCAGCAGCCAAGATTTTTCGTTGTCGTCGGAGCCCCAGCATTTT
TRBJ2-5 TRBD2 - TRBV2 15 CASSGPGLGEETQYF TGTGCCAGCAGTGGGCCGGGACTAGGAGAAGAGACCCAGTACTTC
TRBJ1-1 - - TRBV21-1 17 CASSPGAGGREDTEAFF TGTGCCAGCAGCCCCGGGGCAGGGGGCAGGGAAGACACTGAAGCTTTCTTT
TRBJ2-7 TRBD1 - TRBV2 18 CASIPEGQPSPRLYEQYF TGTGCCAGCATCCCCGAGGGACAGCCATCTCCAAGACTCTACGAGCAGTACTTC
TRBJ2-3 - - TRBV7-9 14 CASSSAAGTDTQYF TGTGCCAGCAGCTCCGCCGCGGGCACAGATACGCAGTATTTT
TRBJ2-6 - - TRBV10-3 19 CATSESTGEAISGANVLTF TGTGCCACCTCCGAATCCACAGGGGAGGCCATCTCTGGGGCCAACGTCCTGACTTTC
TRBJ1-1 TRBD1 - TRBV5-1 15 CASSLVGTVNTEAFF TGCGCCAGCAGCTTGGTCGGGACAGTGAACACTGAAGCTTTCTTT
TRBJ2-1 - - TRBV27 15 CASSLQGLGNNEQFF TGTGCCAGCAGTTTACAGGGGTTAGGTAACAATGAGCAGTTCTTC
TRBJ2-7 TRBD2 - TRBV28 15 CASSSPGGHPYEQYF TGTGCCAGCAGTTCCCCGGGAGGCCACCCCTACGAGCAGTACTTC
TRBJ1-5 - few TRBV4-1 18 CASSQGTQGRRVNQPQHF TGCGCCAGCAGCCAAGGAACCCAGGGAAGAAGGGTCAATCAGCCCCAGCATTTT
TRBJ2-2 - - TRBV6-6 16 CASSGEGTTNTGELFF TGTGCCAGCAGTGGGGAGGGGACAACGAACACCGGGGAGCTGTTTTTT
TRBJ2-3 - - TRBV30 13 CAWSYLQGNTQYF TGTGCCTGGAGTTATCTACAGGGAAATACGCAGTATTTT
TRBJ2-3 - - TRBV29-1 12 CSTSGVTDTQYF TGCAGTACATCGGGGGTCACAGATACGCAGTATTTT
TRBJ1-5 TRBD1 - TRBV28 14 CASRNTGGWQPQHF TGTGCCAGCAGAAACACAGGGGGCTGGCAGCCCCAGCATTTT
TRBJ2-5 TRBD2 - TRBV7-2 18 CASSPIAGSGRWGETQYF TGTGCCAGCAGCCCGATAGCGGGTAGCGGGAGATGGGGGGAGACCCAGTACTTC
TRBJ1-5 TRBD1 - TRBV7-2 14 CASSPDRGNQPQHF TGTGCCAGCAGCCCGGACAGGGGCAATCAGCCCCAGCATTTT